This T cell receptor (beta chain) was identified during a study of shared clonotypes between healthy human individuals (dated by TCRdb to about 2020). About the investigation overall: The cohort comprised a couple of women and a few men aged 18 to 49 years. To estimate repertoire size and how much clonotype sharing occurs between individuals, the study deeply sequenced the blood TCR repertoires of several healthy adults. To increase sequencing depth and limit assay-specific biases, TCR repertoire library preparation and sequencing were carried out by different laboratories using diverse techniques. For each donor, CD4 naive and CD4 memory were each run on three plates, CD8 naive on two plates, and CD8 memory on one plate. Per donor, leukapheresis produced somewhere between about 0.85 and 8.9 billion PBMCs. The paper's findings and limits, for the study overall: Pairwise subsampling indicated that sequencing depth was expected to affect the degree of clonotype sharing among donors. Clonotypes shared by all four sorted-subset donors showed higher generation probabilities than non-shared clonotypes. Larger estimated clonotype richness was generally found for naive subsets than for memory subsets. About 4.5% of naive CD4, 3.5% of naive CD8, about 2.4% of memory CD4, and around 0.42% of memory CD8 clonotypes were shared across a few donors. Because the study included only a small number of donors, the genetic and exposure-history diversity represented was limited. Incomplete sequencing was indicated by rarefaction of sorted-subset datasets, despite the large sequencing depth. Sampling was restricted to blood, and TCR repertoires in tissue are likely to differ from TCR repertoires in blood.

Using the deep immunoSEQ assay, TCR CDR3 regions were amplified from genomic DNA by multiplex PCR. For each cell subset, the extracted genomic DNA was distributed evenly across all wells of several immunoSEQ 96-well plates, and each plate served as one replicate. For sorted subsets, 150 to 250 ng genomic DNA, equal to tens of thousands of T cell genomes, was loaded into each replicate PCR. Purified libraries were measured with a Qubit 3.0 fluorometer, size-checked on a Bioanalyzer 2100, and measured again with the KAPA Library Quantification kit. A separate single-read 150-cycle Illumina NextSeq 550 flow cell was used to sequence each immunoSEQ 96-well plate. The source study handled its data this way. Because the immunoSEQ output held only junctional sequences and lacked quality scores, the filtering could not match the filtering applied to full-length reads. To assign V/J genes and CDR3, sequences were annotated using PyIR, a Python wrapper for IgBLAST v1.9, with IMGT germline references. Reads were removed for weak V/J assignments (E-value above 1e-6), missing CDR3, stop codons, out-of-frame junctions, or ambiguous translated residues. A V3J clonotype was defined by an identical inferred V gene, J gene, and CDR3 amino acid sequence. Percentage overlap between repertoires was calculated by dividing the number of shared unique clonotypes by the size of the smaller repertoire. Richness of each repertoire was evaluated using RTK rarefaction, the Chao1 estimator, and Recon v2.1 estimates of unobserved clonotypes. OLGA was used to compute generation probabilities for all TCRbeta clonotypes that the gDNA method yielded from a few donors. The source is immuneACCESS, and TCRdb retained only in-frame sequences with V and J called. Part of the clones is not carried over; for the studies checked, unresolved V genes explain less than half of this, and the remainder is unexplained. V and J calls and clone size come straight from that table; D and trimming were deduced from the DNA. The sample table shows some 2,100,000 clones, and approximately 94% are seen once. Of the sample, more than 0.1% is held by the ten largest clones.

Comment on this clone: There is no known antigen for this receptor. No base quality information exists; no much larger clone differs at one position.

Healthy HIV-negative adults with no recently reported acute infections or vaccinations were included as donors. Every donor was a Caucasian adult residing in Nashville, Tennessee, USA. CD4+ T cells were enriched by magnetic negative selection; naive cells were then positively selected on CD45RA, and the negative fraction formed the memory subset. Blood was collected by leukapheresis, and PBMCs were isolated by Ficoll-Histopaque density gradient centrifugation and then cryopreserved in liquid nitrogen vapor phase. Purity and quantity of every magnetically sorted T cell population were checked by analytical flow cytometry. Each sorted fraction had its genomic DNA isolated and then quantified by UV absorbance on a Nanodrop 2000c. Sequencing was done on a sample of naive CD4+ T cells sorted from blood. Reading the label with the study, this specimen's cell subset or site is: CD45RA+ positively selected. The TCR comes from a man younger than 30 in good health.

The DNA reads as follows: TGTGCCAGCGGGCGGGCGAACACCGGGGAGCTGTTTTTT. It encodes CASGRANTGELFF. The V and J segments used are TRBV7-2 and TRBJ2-2, with TRBD2 perhaps the D gene, on 5 matching bases. The CDR3 holds 13 amino acids from the cysteine to the phenylalanine. Just CDR3 DNA is preserved here, 39 bases in frame from base 1. CDR1 and CDR2, looked up from the germline V gene, are SGHTA and FQGNSA. The germline ends are 7 bases apart after V is trimmed by 8 bases and J by 0 bases.